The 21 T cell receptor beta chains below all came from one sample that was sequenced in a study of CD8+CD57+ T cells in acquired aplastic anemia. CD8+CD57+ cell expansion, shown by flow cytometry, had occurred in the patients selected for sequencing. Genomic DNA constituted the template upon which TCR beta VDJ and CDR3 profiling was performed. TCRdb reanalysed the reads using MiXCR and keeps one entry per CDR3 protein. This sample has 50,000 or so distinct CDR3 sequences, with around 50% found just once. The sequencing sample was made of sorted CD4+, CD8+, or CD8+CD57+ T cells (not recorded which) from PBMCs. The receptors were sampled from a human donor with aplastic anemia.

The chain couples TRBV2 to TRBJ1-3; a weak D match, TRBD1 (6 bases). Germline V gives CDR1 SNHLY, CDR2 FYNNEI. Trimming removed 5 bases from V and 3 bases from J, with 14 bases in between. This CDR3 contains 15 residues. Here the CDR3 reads CASSKQGGDGNTIYF. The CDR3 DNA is TGTGCCAGCAGTAAACAGGGCGGTGATGGAAACACCATATATTTT.

The CDR3 is CASSRGQVSEQYF. DNA of the CDR3: TGTGCCAGCAGCCGGGGACAGGTGAGCGAGCAGTACTTC. The chain uses TRBV13 and TRBJ2-7; 8 nucleotides agree with TRBD1. V was pared by 5 bases and J by 6 bases, with 6 bases of the junction left unmatched. CDR1 and CDR2 from the germline V gene are PRHDT and FYEKMQ (reference sequence). The CDR3 contains 13 residues. The whole variable domain, filled in from reference TRBV13 and TRBJ2-7, reads AAGVIQSPRHLIKEKRETATLKCYPIPRHDTVYWYQQGPGQDPQFLISFYEKMQSDKGSIPDRFSAQQFSDYHSELNMSSLELGDSALYFCASSRGQVSEQYFGPGTRLTVT.

The DNA of the CDR3 is TGTGCCAGCAGCGTAGAAATTGGGACAGGTAAAGGCTACACCTTC. This translates into CASSVEIGTGKGYTF. This chain connects TRBV9 to TRBJ1-2; 8 bases match TRBD1. V was clipped by 0 bases and J by 8 bases; unmatched bases: 9. This CDR3 is built from 15 residues. Looked up from germline, CDR1 is SGDLS and CDR2 is YYNGEE.

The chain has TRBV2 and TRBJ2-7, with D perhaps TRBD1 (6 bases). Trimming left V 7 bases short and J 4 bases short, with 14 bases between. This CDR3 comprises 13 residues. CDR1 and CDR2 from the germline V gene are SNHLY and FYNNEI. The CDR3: CASKGLGAYEQYF. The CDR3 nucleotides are TGTGCCAGCAAGGGGTTGGGGGCTTACGAGCAGTACTTC. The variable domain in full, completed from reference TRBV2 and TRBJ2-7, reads EPEVTQTPSHQVTQMGQEVILRCVPISNHLYFYWYRQILGQKVEFLVSFYNNEISEKSEIFDDQFSVERPDGSNFTLKIRSTKLEDSAMYFCASKGLGAYEQYFGPGTRLTVT.

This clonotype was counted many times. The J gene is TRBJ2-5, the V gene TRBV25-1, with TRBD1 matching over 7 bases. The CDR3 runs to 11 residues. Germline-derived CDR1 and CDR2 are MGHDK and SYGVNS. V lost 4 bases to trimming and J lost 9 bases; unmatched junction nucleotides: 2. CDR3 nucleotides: TGTGCCAGCAGTGCAGGGGGAGCCCAGTACTTC. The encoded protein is CASSAGGAQYF.

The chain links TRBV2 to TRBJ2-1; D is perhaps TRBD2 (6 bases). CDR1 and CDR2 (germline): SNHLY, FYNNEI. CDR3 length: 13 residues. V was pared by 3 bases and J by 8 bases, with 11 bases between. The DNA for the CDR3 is TGTGCCAGCAGTGATGGGGGGAGCGATGAGCAGTTCTTC. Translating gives CASSDGGSDEQFF.

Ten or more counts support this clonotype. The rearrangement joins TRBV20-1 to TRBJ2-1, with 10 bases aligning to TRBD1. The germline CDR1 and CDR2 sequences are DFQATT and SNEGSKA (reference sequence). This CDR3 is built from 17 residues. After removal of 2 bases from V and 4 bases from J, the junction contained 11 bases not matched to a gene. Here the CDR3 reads CSARSETGGERYNEQFF. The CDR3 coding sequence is TGCAGTGCTAGATCCGAGACAGGGGGCGAACGATACAATGAGCAGTTCTTC.

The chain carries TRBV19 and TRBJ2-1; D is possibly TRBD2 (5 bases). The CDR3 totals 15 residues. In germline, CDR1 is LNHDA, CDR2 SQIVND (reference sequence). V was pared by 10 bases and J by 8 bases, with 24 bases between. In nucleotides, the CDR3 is TGTGCCACCGAAAAGGGTGGACTGATGAGCGATGAGCAGTTCTTC. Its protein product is CATEKGGLMSDEQFF.

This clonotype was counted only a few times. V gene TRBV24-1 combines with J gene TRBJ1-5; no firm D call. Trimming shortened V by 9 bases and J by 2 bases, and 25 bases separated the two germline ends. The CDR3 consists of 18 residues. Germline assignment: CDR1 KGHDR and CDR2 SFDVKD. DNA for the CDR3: TGTGCCACCGCAACCACCGAAAAGGGAGCACATGGCAATCAGCCCCAGCATTTT. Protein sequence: CATATTEKGAHGNQPQHF.

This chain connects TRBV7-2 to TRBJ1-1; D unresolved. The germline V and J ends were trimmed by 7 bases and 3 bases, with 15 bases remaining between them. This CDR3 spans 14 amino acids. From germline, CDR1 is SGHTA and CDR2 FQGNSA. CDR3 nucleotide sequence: TGTGCCAGCATCCCCAGTCGGGGAGACACTGAAGCTTTCTTT. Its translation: CASIPSRGDTEAFF.

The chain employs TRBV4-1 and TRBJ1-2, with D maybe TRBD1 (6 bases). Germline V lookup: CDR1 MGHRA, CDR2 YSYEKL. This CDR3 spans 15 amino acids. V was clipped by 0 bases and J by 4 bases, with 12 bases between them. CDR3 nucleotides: TGCGCCAGCAGCCAAGACTGGGGGGGCGGCTATGGCTACACCTTC. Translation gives CASSQDWGGGYGYTF.

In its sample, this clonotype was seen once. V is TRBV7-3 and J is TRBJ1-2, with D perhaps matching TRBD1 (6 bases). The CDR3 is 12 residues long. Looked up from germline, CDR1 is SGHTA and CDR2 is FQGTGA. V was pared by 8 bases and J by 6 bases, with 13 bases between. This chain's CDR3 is CASGQGNDGYTF. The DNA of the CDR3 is TGTGCCAGCGGGCAGGGGAATGATGGCTACACCTTC.

The CDR3: CSVAGGYTF. CDR3 sequence (DNA): TGCAGCGTTGCCGGTGGCTACACCTTC. This rearrangement joins TRBV29-1 to TRBJ1-2; D remains ambiguous. CDR1 SQVTM and CDR2 ANQGSEA come from the germline V gene. CDR3 length: 9 amino acids. The V and J ends lost 4 bases and 7 bases respectively, with 4 bases between them.

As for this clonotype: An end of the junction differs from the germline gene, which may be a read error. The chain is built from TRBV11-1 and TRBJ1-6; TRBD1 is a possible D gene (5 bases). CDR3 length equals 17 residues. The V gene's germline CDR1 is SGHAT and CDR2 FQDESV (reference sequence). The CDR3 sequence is CASSSDSAIMLNSLLHF. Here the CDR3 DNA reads TGTGCCAGCAGCTCTGACAGCGCCATAATGCTTAATTCACTCCTCCACTTC.

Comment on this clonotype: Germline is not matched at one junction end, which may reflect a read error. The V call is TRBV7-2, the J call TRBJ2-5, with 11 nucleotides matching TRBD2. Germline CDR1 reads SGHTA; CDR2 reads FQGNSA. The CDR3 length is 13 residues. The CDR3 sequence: CASSQLAGEFADF. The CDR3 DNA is TGTGCCAGCAGCCAACTAGCGGGGGAGTTCGCCGACTTC.

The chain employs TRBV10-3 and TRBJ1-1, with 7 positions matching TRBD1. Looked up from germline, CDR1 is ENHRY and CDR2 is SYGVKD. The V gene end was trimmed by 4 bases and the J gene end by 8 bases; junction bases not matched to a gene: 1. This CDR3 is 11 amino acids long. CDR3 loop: CAISGQGEAFF. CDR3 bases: TGTGCCATCAGTGGACAGGGCGAAGCTTTCTTT.

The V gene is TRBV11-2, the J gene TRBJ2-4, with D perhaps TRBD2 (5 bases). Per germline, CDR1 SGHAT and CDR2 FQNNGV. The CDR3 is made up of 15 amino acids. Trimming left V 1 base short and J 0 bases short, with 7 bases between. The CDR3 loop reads CASSLVDLAKNIQYF. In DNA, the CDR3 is TGTGCCAGCAGCTTAGTGGACTTAGCCAAAAACATTCAGTACTTC.

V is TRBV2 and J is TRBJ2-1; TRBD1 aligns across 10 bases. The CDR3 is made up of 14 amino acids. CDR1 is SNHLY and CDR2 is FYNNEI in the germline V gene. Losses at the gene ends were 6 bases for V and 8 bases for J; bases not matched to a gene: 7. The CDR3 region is CASSQDRGRDEQFF. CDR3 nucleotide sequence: TGTGCCAGCAGCCAAGACAGGGGGCGCGATGAGCAGTTCTTC.

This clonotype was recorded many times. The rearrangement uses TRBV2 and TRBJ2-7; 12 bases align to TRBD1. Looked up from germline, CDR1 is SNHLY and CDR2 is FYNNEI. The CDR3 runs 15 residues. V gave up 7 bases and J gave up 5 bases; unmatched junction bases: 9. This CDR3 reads CASIFPGQGAHEQYF. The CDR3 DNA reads TGTGCCAGCATTTTCCCGGGACAGGGGGCCCACGAGCAGTACTTC.

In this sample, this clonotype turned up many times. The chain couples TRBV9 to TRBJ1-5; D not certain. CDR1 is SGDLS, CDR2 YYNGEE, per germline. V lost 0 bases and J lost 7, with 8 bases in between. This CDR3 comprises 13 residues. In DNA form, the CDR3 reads TGTGCCAGCAGCGTAGATGTAGGCCAGCCCCAGCATTTT. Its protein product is CASSVDVGQPQHF.

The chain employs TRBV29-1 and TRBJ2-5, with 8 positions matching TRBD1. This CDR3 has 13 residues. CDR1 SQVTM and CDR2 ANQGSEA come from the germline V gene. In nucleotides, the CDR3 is TGCAGTGCGGACAGGGACGGTAGGGAGACCCAGTACTTC. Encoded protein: CSADRDGRETQYF.